Below, 28 T cell receptor beta chains from the same sample are listed, as sequenced in a study of beta chain features in type 1 diabetes. Which antigens these TCRs recognize remains unknown. The authors reverse transcribed all of the isolated RNA, so sequencing captured expressed TCRB transcripts. The protocol was immunoSEQ multiplex PCR, while the TCRdb copy is restricted to in-frame clones and leaves out a portion. The sample contains around 250,000 clones, approximately 15% of which appear only once. Study-level results: Type 1 diabetes patients had TCRB CDR3s that were shorter (moderately but significantly so) in all four CD4+ subsets.

The specimen was naive CD4+ T cells from blood. These receptors were collected from a man aged 25 to 40 with type 1 diabetes.

This clone was found a few times. The V and J genes are TRBV2 and TRBJ1-2; D remains ambiguous. The CDR3 spans 16 residues. V lost 2 bases and J lost 4, with 17 bases in between. Germline V gene sequence: CDR1 SNHLY, CDR2 FYNNEI. The DNA of the CDR3 is TGTGCCAGCAGTGAAATCTTTACTAGTGGCAGCTATGGCTACACCTTC. Protein sequence: CASSEIFTSGSYGYTF.

In this sample, this clone turned up a few times. V usage is TRBV30 and J usage is TRBJ1-2, with D hard to call. Germline V gene data show CDR1 as GTSNPN and CDR2 as SVGIG (reference sequence). CDR3 length equals 13 residues. Deletions cut 0 bases from V and 5 bases from J, with 10 bases between. The CDR3 DNA reads as TGTGCCTGGAGTGTACAGACACTGTATGGCTACACCTTC. It codes for CAWSVQTLYGYTF.

The chain couples TRBV30 to TRBJ2-1; 12 bases are a match to TRBD2. Germline V CDR1 and CDR2: GTSNPN, SVGIG (reference sequence). With V trimmed by 2 bases and J by 2 bases, 1 base remained unmatched. The CDR3 is made up of 15 amino acids. The CDR3 reads CAWSRLAGAYNEQFF. For the CDR3, the DNA is TGTGCCTGGAGTAGACTAGCGGGGGCCTACAATGAGCAGTTCTTC.

This clone has just one count. The gene calls are TRBV5-6 and TRBJ1-4; the D is unclear. In germline, CDR1 is SGHDT, CDR2 YYEEEE. This CDR3 comprises 14 residues. CDR3 in amino acids: CVSGVSGINEKLFF. The CDR3 region has the DNA TGTGTCTCCGGTGTGTCGGGGATTAATGAAAAACTGTTTTTT.

V is TRBV19 and J is TRBJ1-2, with a possible D match to TRBD1 (5 bases). Per germline, CDR1 LNHDA and CDR2 SQIVND (reference sequence). CDR3 size: 13 residues. V was pared by 5 bases and J by 3 bases, with 10 bases between. CDR3 sequence: CASSFQGDYGYTF. In nucleotides, the CDR3 is TGTGCCAGTAGTTTCCAGGGCGACTATGGCTACACCTTC.

The chain is built from TRBV6-5 and TRBJ1-2, with 9 positions matching TRBD1. Per the germline V gene, CDR1 is MNHEY and CDR2 is SVGAGI. V lost 0 bases to trimming and J lost 3 bases; unmatched junction nucleotides: 2. The CDR3 has 15 residues. The CDR3 DNA sequence: TGTGCCAGCAGTTACTCAGGGACAGGGTACTATGGCTACACCTTC. Translated: CASSYSGTGYYGYTF.

This chain links TRBV28 with TRBJ2-1; TRBD2 matches 10 bases. This CDR3 spans 15 amino acids. V gave up 6 bases and J gave up 7 bases; unmatched junction bases: 9. Looked up from germline, CDR1 is MDHEN and CDR2 is SYDVKM. This CDR3 reads CASSASGRAGNEQFF. CDR3 sequence (DNA): TGTGCCAGCAGCGCAAGCGGGAGGGCCGGGAATGAGCAGTTCTTC.

This clone has only a few counts. This chain uses TRBV20-1 with TRBJ2-7, with 7 bases identical to TRBD2. The germline V gene encodes CDR1 DFQATT and CDR2 SNEGSKA (reference sequence). The CDR3 is made up of 10 amino acids. The CDR3 protein is CGGGPREQYF. In nucleotides, the CDR3 is TGCGGGGGAGGGCCGCGAGAGCAGTACTTC.

This clone has more than one count but fewer than ten. The V gene is TRBV7-9, the J gene TRBJ1-1; D is ambiguous. CDR3 size: 14 residues. In germline, CDR1 is SEHNR, CDR2 FQNEAQ (reference sequence). The ends were cut back, 5 bases at V and 4 bases at J, with 14 bases in the middle. In DNA form, the CDR3 reads TGTGCCAGCAGCCAACGTCCGCCGGGCACTGAAGCTTTCTTT. Protein: CASSQRPPGTEAFF.

The rearrangement links TRBV6-5 to TRBJ1-1; a possible D gene is TRBD1 (6 bases). Trimming removed 5 bases from V and 1 base from J, with 8 bases in between. CDR1 is MNHEY, CDR2 SVGAGI, per germline. The CDR3 extends over 13 amino acids. In DNA, the CDR3 is TGTGCCAGCAGTAACAGGGAGAACACTGAAGCTTTCTTT. Its protein is CASSNRENTEAFF.

The chain recombines TRBV10-1 with TRBJ2-1, with D perhaps matching TRBD2 (5 bases). Looked up from germline, CDR1 is WNHNN and CDR2 is SYGVQD (reference sequence). This CDR3 is 15 amino acids long. The V gene lost 6 bases and the J gene lost 0 bases, with 12 bases spanning the gap. CDR3 loop: CASSAGPGSYNEQFF. The CDR3 coding sequence is TGCGCCAGCAGCGCGGGCCCAGGCTCCTACAATGAGCAGTTCTTC.

DNA of the CDR3: TGTGCCAGCAGTGAATGGGCCGAGCAGTACTTC. Amino acids: CASSEWAEQYF. The chain recombines TRBV6-1 with TRBJ2-7; D uncertain. V was trimmed by 2 bases and J by 6 bases, leaving 5 bases between them. The germline V gene has CDR1 MNHNS and CDR2 SASEGT. This CDR3 comprises 11 residues.

This chain joins TRBV5-1 and TRBJ2-7; 12 bases fit TRBD2. CDR1 is SGHRS and CDR2 is YFSETQ in the germline V gene. The CDR3 extends over 15 amino acids. V gave up 4 bases and J gave up 2 bases; unmatched junction bases: 4. This CDR3 is CASSETSGSPYEQYF. For the CDR3, the DNA is TGCGCCAGCAGCGAGACTAGCGGGAGCCCCTACGAGCAGTACTTC.

The genes are TRBV6-5 and TRBJ1-1; 8 bases agree with TRBD1. Trimming at V came to 6 bases and at J to 1 base, leaving 4 bases not matched to a gene. The germline CDR1 and CDR2 sequences are MNHEY and SVGAGI. The CDR3 contains 14 residues. DNA of the CDR3: TGTGCCAGCAGATGGGACAGGACGAACACTGAAGCTTTCTTT. This sequence encodes CASRWDRTNTEAFF.

This CDR3 is CASSLVGQGNNEQFF. In DNA form, the CDR3 reads TGTGCCAGCAGCTTGGTGGGACAGGGGAACAATGAGCAGTTCTTC. The V call is TRBV5-4, the J call TRBJ2-1; 10 bases agree with TRBD1. Germline lookup yields CDR1 SGHNT and CDR2 YYREEE (reference sequence). This CDR3 has 15 residues. Trimming removed 0 bases from V and 5 bases from J; junction bases left unmatched: 2.

The CDR3 here is CASRSHQPQHF. The CDR3, as DNA: TGTGCCAGCAGAAGCCATCAGCCCCAGCATTTT. The V and J genes are TRBV6-1 and TRBJ1-5; D gene uncertain. Trimming left V 6 bases short and J 5 bases short, with 5 bases between. This CDR3 spans 11 amino acids. Germline values: CDR1 MNHNS, CDR2 SASEGT.

As regards this clone: Additional DNA sequences in this sample encode the identical CDR3. This chain uses TRBV6-5 with TRBJ2-7, with TRBD1 matching 7 bases. The V segment lost 5 bases and the J segment 0 bases; nucleotides outside the gene matches: 1. The CDR3 has 13 residues. CDR1 and CDR2 (germline): MNHEY, SVGAGI. Here the CDR3 reads CASSRQGSYEQYF. The CDR3 coding sequence is TGTGCCAGCAGTAGACAGGGCTCCTACGAGCAGTACTTC.

The chain employs TRBV19 and TRBJ2-4, with 7 bases that match TRBD1. The CDR3 is 15 amino acids. The germline V gene encodes CDR1 LNHDA and CDR2 SQIVND (reference sequence). The V segment lost 5 bases and the J segment 1 base; nucleotides outside the gene matches: 5. CDR3 region: CASSPDRDAKNIQYF. As DNA, the CDR3 is TGTGCCAGTAGTCCCGACAGGGATGCCAAAAACATTCAGTACTTC. Variable domain in full (rest from reference TRBV19 and TRBJ2-4): DGGITQSPKYLFRKEGQNVTLSCEQNLNHDAMYWYRQDPGQGLRLIYYSQIVNDFQKGDIAEGYSVSREKKESFPLTVTSAQKNPTAFYLCASSPDRDAKNIQYFGAGTRLSVL.

This clone was picked up a small number of times. This chain links TRBV19 with TRBJ1-1, with D maybe TRBD1 (5 bases). Germline-derived CDR1 and CDR2 are LNHDA and SQIVND (reference sequence). The CDR3 has 13 amino acids. Between the trimmed V and J ends, which lost 5 bases and 4 bases, there was a span of 11 bases. This chain's CDR3 is CASSGAGLTEAFF. The CDR3 DNA sequence: TGTGCCAGTAGTGGTGCAGGGCTCACTGAAGCTTTCTTT.

This clone has a handful of counts. V usage is TRBV2 and J usage is TRBJ2-2, with D maybe TRBD2 (5 bases). The CDR3 totals 15 residues. CDR1 SNHLY and CDR2 FYNNEI come from the germline V gene. Trimming took 3 bases from V and 0 from J, leaving 8 bases between them. The CDR3 bases are TGTGCCAGCAGTGATCCCGGGACGAACACCGGGGAGCTGTTTTTT. Its translation: CASSDPGTNTGELFF.

The V and J genes are TRBV27 and TRBJ1-2, with 8 positions matching TRBD1. The CDR3 has 14 residues. V was pared by 2 bases and J by 2 bases, with 1 base of the junction left unmatched. From germline, CDR1 is MNHEY and CDR2 SMNVEV (reference sequence). CDR3 protein: CASSLQGANYGYTF. The CDR3 region has the DNA TGTGCCAGCAGTTTACAGGGGGCGAACTATGGCTACACCTTC.

This clone was counted between two and nine times. This chain joins TRBV29-1 and TRBJ2-7; 10 nucleotides agree with TRBD1. The CDR3 extends over 17 amino acids. Losses at the gene ends were 5 bases for V and 5 bases for J; bases not matched to a gene: 18. The V gene's germline CDR1 is SQVTM and CDR2 ANQGSEA. In DNA, the CDR3 is TGCAGCGTTCTACCCTTCACCGGGACAGGGGACTCTCACGAGCAGTACTTC. It yields the protein CSVLPFTGTGDSHEQYF.

V and J are TRBV6-1 and TRBJ2-7; TRBD2 matches at 14 bases. Germline lookup yields CDR1 MNHNS and CDR2 SASEGT. V lost 0 bases and J lost 7; bases outside the gene matches: 5. This CDR3 has 16 amino acids. The CDR3 protein is CASSEAGTSGSREQYF. The CDR3 coding sequence is TGTGCCAGCAGTGAAGCTGGGACTAGCGGGAGTCGGGAGCAGTACTTC.

The gene calls are TRBV2 and TRBJ2-3; the match to TRBD2 covers 13 bases. V shed 7 bases and J 13 bases; nucleotides not matched to a gene: 17. CDR1 SNHLY and CDR2 FYNNEI come from the germline V gene. The CDR3 consists of 16 residues. CDR3 nucleotide sequence: TGTGCCAGCACGGGCCTTGGACTAGCGGGAGTTGTCGAAAAGTATTTT. The encoded protein is CASTGLGLAGVVEKYF.

The chain is built from TRBV18 and TRBJ2-3; 8 positions agree with TRBD1. The ends lost 0 bases at V and 6 bases at J; junction bases unmatched: 11. The CDR3 totals 17 residues. Germline-derived CDR1 and CDR2 are KGHSH and LQKENI. The CDR3 spells CASSPPINHRDRDTQYF. CDR3 DNA sequence: TGTGCCAGCTCACCACCTATCAATCATCGGGACAGGGATACGCAGTATTTT. Full variable domain (outside the CDR3, taken from reference TRBV18 and TRBJ2-3): NAGVMQNPRHLVRRRGQEARLRCSPMKGHSHVYWYRQLPEEGLKFMVYLQKENIIDESGMPKERFSAEFPKEGPSILRIQQVVRGDSAAYFCASSPPINHRDRDTQYFGPGTRLTVL.

The genes are TRBV18 and TRBJ2-5, with 9 nucleotides matching TRBD2. Germline lookup yields CDR1 KGHSH and CDR2 LQKENI. This CDR3 is 15 amino acids long. V was pared by 1 base and J by 5 bases, with 5 bases of the junction left unmatched. The CDR3 bases are TGTGCCAGCTCACCACGGACTAGCGCCGGGGAGACCCAGTACTTC. Amino acids: CASSPRTSAGETQYF.

This clone was counted between two and nine times. The gene calls are TRBV4-1 and TRBJ1-4, with a possible D match to TRBD1 (6 bases). The V gene lost 0 bases and the J gene lost 7 bases, with 12 bases spanning the gap. The CDR3 has 15 residues. The germline gives CDR1 MGHRA, CDR2 YSYEKL. The CDR3, as DNA: TGCGCCAGCAGCCAAGACGGGGGGCGCAGTGAAAAACTGTTTTTT. It encodes CASSQDGGRSEKLFF.

This clone was seen more than once but under ten times. The V call is TRBV6-5, the J call TRBJ2-5; maybe TRBD1 (5 bases). Trimming shortened V by 8 bases and J by 5 bases, and 12 bases separated the two germline ends. This CDR3 has 12 amino acids. The germline gives CDR1 MNHEY, CDR2 SVGAGI. The CDR3 spells CASRQGHETQYF. The CDR3 nucleotides are TGTGCCAGCCGGCAGGGCCACGAGACCCAGTACTTC.